This T cell receptor (beta chain) comes out of a study of OX40 agonist ivuxolimab in advanced cancers. The repertoire was sequenced with immunoSEQ multiplex PCR; TCRdb's copy has only in-frame clones and lacks some. Found here are some 44,000 clones, 80% of them singletons; the top ten hold about 5.5%. Germline CDR1 is SGHRS and CDR2 is YFSETQ. CDR3 size: 15 residues. With 0 bases clipped from V and 6 bases from J, the junction kept 9 bases outside the gene matches. This clone came up a few times. The chain uses TRBV5-1 and TRBJ2-7, with TRBD1 matching 7 bases. The sample consisted of CD4+ or CD8+ T cells sorted from blood, taken in a trial of the OX40 agonist ivuxolimab. The clonotype originates from an adult with an advanced solid tumor such as melanoma, head and neck, liver or kidney cancer. The CDR3 DNA follows: TGCGCCAGCAGCTTGGGGACAGGTTCCCCCTCCGAGCAGTACTTC. Translating it yields CASSLGTGSPSEQYF.